A single sample is the source of the 9 T cell receptor beta chains below, sequenced in a study of neurological immune-mediated disorders. Time point meaning: longitudinal time-point 1 (baseline). Each CDR3 protein is one row after TCRdb ran MiXCR on the 5' RACE reads. The sample consists of tens of thousands of distinct CDR3 sequences, roughly a tenth of them appearing once. Material for sequencing was PBMCs. The source of these receptors is a man aged 25 to 40 in good health.

In this sample, this clonotype turned up many times. The chain employs TRBV27 and TRBJ2-7, with D possibly matching TRBD2 (5 bases). The CDR3 extends over 15 amino acids. Trimming pared 2 bases from V and 2 bases from J, leaving 13 bases between. Germline V lookup: CDR1 MNHEY, CDR2 SMNVEV (reference sequence). The CDR3 sequence: CASSLGRSGPYEQYF. The CDR3 DNA follows: TGTGCCAGCAGTTTAGGTCGAAGCGGCCCCTACGAGCAGTACTTC.

This clonotype was observed at least ten times. The V gene is TRBV20-1, the J gene TRBJ1-2, with no clear D. The CDR3 spans 15 residues. Per germline, CDR1 DFQATT and CDR2 SNEGSKA (reference sequence). The ends were cut back, 3 bases at V and 1 base at J, with 15 bases in the middle. The CDR3 sequence is CSASTEATNNYGYTF. CDR3 DNA sequence: TGCAGTGCTAGTACGGAAGCAACAAATAACTATGGCTACACCTTC.

This clonotype has only a few counts. This chain uses TRBV7-2 with TRBJ2-6, with TRBD1 matching 7 bases. The CDR3 sequence is 15 residues long. V lost 5 bases and J lost 3; bases outside the gene matches: 4. Germline lookup yields CDR1 SGHTA and CDR2 FQGNSA. Here the CDR3 reads CASSADRDGANVLTF. In DNA, the CDR3 is TGTGCCAGCAGCGCTGACAGGGATGGGGCCAACGTCCTGACTTTC.

This clonotype showed up many times. The J gene is TRBJ2-1, the V gene TRBV7-8; 12 nucleotides agree with TRBD2. The CDR3 spans 17 residues. V lost 5 bases and J lost 16; bases outside the gene matches: 21. Germline CDR1 is SGHVS and CDR2 is FQNEAQ. CDR3 loop: CASSRGDSGLAGLPRFF. CDR3 DNA sequence: TGTGCCAGCAGCCGAGGGGACAGTGGACTAGCGGGGTTGCCCCGTTTCTTC. Combining the CDR3 with reference TRBV7-8 and TRBJ2-1 gives the whole variable domain GAGVSQSPRYKVAKRGQDVALRCDPISGHVSLFWYQQALGQGPEFLTYFQNEAQLDKSGLPSDRFFAERPEGSVSTLKIQRTQQEDSAVYLCASSRGDSGLAGLPRFFGPGTRLTVL.

The chain combines TRBV29-1 with TRBJ2-1; D gene uncertain. The CDR3 is 14 residues long. Trimming cost V 5 bases and J 3 bases, with 14 bases left between them. CDR1 and CDR2 from the germline V gene are SQVTM and ANQGSEA. The CDR3 DNA sequence: TGCAGCGTTATAGACCTAAACTACTACAATGAGCAGTTCTTC. As protein: CSVIDLNYYNEQFF.

This clonotype appeared many times. V gene TRBV3-1 combines with J gene TRBJ2-1, with 8 positions matching TRBD2. The V and J ends lost 5 bases and 2 bases, in that order; junction bases with no gene match: 2. The CDR3 contains 14 residues. Germline assignment: CDR1 LGHDT and CDR2 YNNKEL (reference sequence). CDR3 loop: CASSTSGTYNEQFF. The CDR3 nucleotides are TGTGCCAGCAGCACTAGCGGAACCTACAATGAGCAGTTCTTC.

This clonotype appeared a few times. The chain couples TRBV18 to TRBJ1-5; D might be TRBD1 (6 bases). The V and J ends lost 1 base and 4 bases respectively, with 14 bases between them. This CDR3 is 16 amino acids long. Germline V gene lookup returns CDR1 KGHSH and CDR2 LQKENI. CDR3 in DNA: TGTGCCAGCTCACCACGTCAGGGGATTGGGAATCAGCCCCAGCATTTT. It translates to CASSPRQGIGNQPQHF.

This clonotype was seen ten or more times. J is TRBJ2-7 and V is TRBV20-1, with TRBD2 matching over 15 bases. This CDR3 contains 23 residues. V dropped 0 bases and J dropped 0; count of bases not matched to a gene: 21. Germline CDR1 DFQATT, CDR2 SNEGSKA (reference sequence). CDR3: CSARDVRTGGLAGGQAHSYEQYF. The CDR3 DNA sequence: TGCAGTGCTAGAGATGTCAGGACGGGAGGACTAGCGGGAGGGCAGGCACACTCCTACGAGCAGTACTTC.

This clonotype was seen many times. The chain combines TRBV2 with TRBJ2-3, with 7 positions matching TRBD1. V shed 5 bases and J 6 bases; nucleotides not matched to a gene: 11. The CDR3 contains 15 residues. Germline values: CDR1 SNHLY, CDR2 FYNNEI. This CDR3 is CASSRRGRLRDTQYF. The CDR3 DNA follows: TGTGCCAGCAGTAGAAGGGGGCGACTGAGGGATACGCAGTATTTT.